This T cell receptor beta chain stems from a study of control samples from healthy donors and cancer patients. The table came from immunoSEQ multiplex PCR; TCRdb's copy has only in-frame clones and leaves some out. Here the sample spans more than 75,000 clones, approximately 84% being singletons. The J segment lost 3 bases and the V segment lost 5 bases, leaving 11 bases of the junction unmatched. Germline-derived CDR1 and CDR2 are LGHNT and FRNRAP. CDR3 size: 17 residues. J is TRBJ1-5 and V is TRBV12-5; 9 bases align to TRBD1. Sequencing input: PBMCs. The receptor comes from an older man with lung cancer. Written as DNA, the CDR3 is TGTGCTAGTGGTCCGGACAGGGGCTTGAATAACAATCAGCCCCAGCATTTT. This encodes CASGPDRGLNNNQPQHF. Full variable domain (outside the CDR3, taken from reference TRBV12-5 and TRBJ1-5): DARVTQTPRHKVTEMGQEVTMRCQPILGHNTVFWYRQTMMQGLELLAYFRNRAPLDDSGMPKDRFSAEMPDATLATLKIQPSEPRDSAVYFCASGPDRGLNNNQPQHFGDGTRLSIL.